This T cell receptor (beta chain) comes out of a study of blood T cell repertoires in COVID-19. Data came from immunoSEQ multiplex PCR; TCRdb stores just in-frame clones and leaves some out. The sample shows about 140,000 clones, nearly 80% of them seen only once. V was shortened by 6 bases and J by 2 bases, with 15 bases between the two germline ends. CDR3 size: 14 residues. Germline loops: CDR1 SGDLS, CDR2 YYNGEE. The chain recombines TRBV9 with TRBJ2-7; D may be TRBD2 (5 bases). The TCR originated in a woman between 45 and 60 years old who had recovered from COVID-19. Sequenced input: PBMCs or T cells enriched from blood (not recorded which). CDR3 amino acids: CASTPSGWTYEQYF. The CDR3, as DNA: TGTGCCAGCACCCCTTCGGGGTGGACCTACGAGCAGTACTTC.